This T cell receptor (beta chain) was retrieved from a study of cytomegalovirus exposure and HLA in healthy donors. Looking at the study overall: Findings of an earlier analysis included over 95 million unique TCR beta sequences from 200 million or so T cells. Early release data held 85 million or so unique TCRs from HLA-typed donors.

The PCR contained 60 Vbeta and 13 Jbeta primers. Data came from immunoSEQ multiplex PCR; TCRdb stores just in-frame clones and leaves some out. Of about 130,000 clones in the sample, about 15% are singletons; the top ten hold about 3.1%. The CDR3 totals 15 residues. Trimming cost V 0 bases and J 4 bases, with 13 bases left between them. Looked up from germline, CDR1 is SGDLS and CDR2 is YYNGEE. This clone was found a few times. Antigen: not known. Findings and limits, study-wide: One cluster of highly shared sequence variants probably arose as a sequencing artifact. With later analysis, a missense DCLRE1C variant became linked to TCR beta V- and J-gene trimming.

Sequenced: PBMCs. This chain uses TRBV9 with TRBJ1-1, with D unresolved. The receptor was derived from a female donor in good health and CMV-seropositive. CDR3 amino acids: CASSVVPGAVTEAFF. The CDR3 DNA reads as TGTGCCAGCAGCGTAGTCCCAGGCGCTGTCACTGAAGCTTTCTTT.